The T cell receptor (beta chain) under discussion was sequenced for a study of blood T cell repertoires in COVID-19. This CDR3 spans 16 amino acids. Germline V gene lookup returns CDR1 MNHEY and CDR2 SMNVEV (reference sequence). The V segment lost 5 bases and the J segment 4 bases; nucleotides outside the gene matches: 12. Sequenced by immunoSEQ multiplex PCR; TCRdb stores in-frame clones only, minus some. Among 300,000 or so clones listed, around 90% were seen once. The rearrangement joins TRBV27 to TRBJ2-7, with 9 nucleotides matching TRBD2. The source is a woman in her 30s who had recovered from COVID-19. Input material: PBMCs or T cells enriched from blood (not recorded which). The CDR3 sequence is CASSGPGLASAYEQYF. In DNA, the CDR3 is TGTGCCAGCAGTGGACCGGGACTAGCCTCCGCTTACGAGCAGTACTTC.